This record concerns one T cell receptor (beta chain) sequence. Its antigen remains unidentified. The data belong to a study of OX40 agonist ivuxolimab in advanced cancers. Using immunoSEQ multiplex PCR, the repertoire was profiled, and TCRdb retains in-frame clones only, with some absent. The sample lists roughly 63,000 clones; about 88% were seen once. The CDR3 runs to 14 residues. Unmatched junction bases numbered 7, after V lost 4 bases and J lost 5 bases. Germline V gene data show CDR1 as SGHTS and CDR2 as YDEGEE. The study, taken as a whole, reports: Antigen specificity was not determined for the expanded peripheral T cells.

The sample here was CD4+ or CD8+ T cells sorted from blood, taken in a trial of the OX40 agonist ivuxolimab. The V gene is TRBV5-8, the J gene TRBJ2-5; the match to TRBD1 covers 8 bases. This TCR was recovered from an adult with an advanced solid tumor such as melanoma, head and neck, liver or kidney cancer. The CDR3 reads CASSLQGAWETQYF. CDR3 nucleotides: TGTGCCAGCAGCCTGCAGGGGGCGTGGGAGACCCAGTACTTC.